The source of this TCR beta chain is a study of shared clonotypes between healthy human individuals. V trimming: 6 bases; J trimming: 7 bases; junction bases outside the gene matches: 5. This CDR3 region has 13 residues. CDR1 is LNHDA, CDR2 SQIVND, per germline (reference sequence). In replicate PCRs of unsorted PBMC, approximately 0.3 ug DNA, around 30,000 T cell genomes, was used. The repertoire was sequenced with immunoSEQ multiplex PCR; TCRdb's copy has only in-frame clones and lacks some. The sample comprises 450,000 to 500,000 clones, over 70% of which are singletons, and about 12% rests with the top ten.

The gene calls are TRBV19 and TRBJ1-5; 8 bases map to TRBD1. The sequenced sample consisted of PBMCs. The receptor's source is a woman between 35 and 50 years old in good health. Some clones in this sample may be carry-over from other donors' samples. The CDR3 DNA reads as TGTGCCAGTAGAGACAGGGGATCCCAGCCCCAGCATTTT. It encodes CASRDRGSQPQHF.